The present T cell receptor beta chain was sequenced within a study of blood T cell repertoires in COVID-19. Turning to the study itself: Samples of COVID-19 (acute and convalescent) were obtained from the United States, Italy and Spain. Nucleic acid was either cDNA or gDNA, and it came from T cells, B-cell-depleted T cells, or PBMCs.

Data came from immunoSEQ multiplex PCR; TCRdb stores just in-frame clones and leaves some out. The data show some 150,000 clones, roughly 87% seen once. Ages ranged from roughly 18 to 100 years, with residence in more than 20 US areas. Participant-given clinical history determined each cohort assignment. V trimming: 3 bases; J trimming: 10 bases; junction bases outside the gene matches: 9. This CDR3 contains 16 residues. In germline, CDR1 is SGHRS, CDR2 YFSETQ. This chain links TRBV5-1 with TRBJ1-6; 11 bases align to TRBD1. Sequencing input: PBMCs or T cells enriched from blood (not recorded which). This TCR was recovered from a human donor with acute COVID-19. The donor label of this sample is uncertain. This CDR3 is CASSSTDRGQSSPLHF. CDR3 DNA: TGCGCCAGCAGCTCCACGGACAGGGGGCAATCCTCACCCCTCCACTTT.